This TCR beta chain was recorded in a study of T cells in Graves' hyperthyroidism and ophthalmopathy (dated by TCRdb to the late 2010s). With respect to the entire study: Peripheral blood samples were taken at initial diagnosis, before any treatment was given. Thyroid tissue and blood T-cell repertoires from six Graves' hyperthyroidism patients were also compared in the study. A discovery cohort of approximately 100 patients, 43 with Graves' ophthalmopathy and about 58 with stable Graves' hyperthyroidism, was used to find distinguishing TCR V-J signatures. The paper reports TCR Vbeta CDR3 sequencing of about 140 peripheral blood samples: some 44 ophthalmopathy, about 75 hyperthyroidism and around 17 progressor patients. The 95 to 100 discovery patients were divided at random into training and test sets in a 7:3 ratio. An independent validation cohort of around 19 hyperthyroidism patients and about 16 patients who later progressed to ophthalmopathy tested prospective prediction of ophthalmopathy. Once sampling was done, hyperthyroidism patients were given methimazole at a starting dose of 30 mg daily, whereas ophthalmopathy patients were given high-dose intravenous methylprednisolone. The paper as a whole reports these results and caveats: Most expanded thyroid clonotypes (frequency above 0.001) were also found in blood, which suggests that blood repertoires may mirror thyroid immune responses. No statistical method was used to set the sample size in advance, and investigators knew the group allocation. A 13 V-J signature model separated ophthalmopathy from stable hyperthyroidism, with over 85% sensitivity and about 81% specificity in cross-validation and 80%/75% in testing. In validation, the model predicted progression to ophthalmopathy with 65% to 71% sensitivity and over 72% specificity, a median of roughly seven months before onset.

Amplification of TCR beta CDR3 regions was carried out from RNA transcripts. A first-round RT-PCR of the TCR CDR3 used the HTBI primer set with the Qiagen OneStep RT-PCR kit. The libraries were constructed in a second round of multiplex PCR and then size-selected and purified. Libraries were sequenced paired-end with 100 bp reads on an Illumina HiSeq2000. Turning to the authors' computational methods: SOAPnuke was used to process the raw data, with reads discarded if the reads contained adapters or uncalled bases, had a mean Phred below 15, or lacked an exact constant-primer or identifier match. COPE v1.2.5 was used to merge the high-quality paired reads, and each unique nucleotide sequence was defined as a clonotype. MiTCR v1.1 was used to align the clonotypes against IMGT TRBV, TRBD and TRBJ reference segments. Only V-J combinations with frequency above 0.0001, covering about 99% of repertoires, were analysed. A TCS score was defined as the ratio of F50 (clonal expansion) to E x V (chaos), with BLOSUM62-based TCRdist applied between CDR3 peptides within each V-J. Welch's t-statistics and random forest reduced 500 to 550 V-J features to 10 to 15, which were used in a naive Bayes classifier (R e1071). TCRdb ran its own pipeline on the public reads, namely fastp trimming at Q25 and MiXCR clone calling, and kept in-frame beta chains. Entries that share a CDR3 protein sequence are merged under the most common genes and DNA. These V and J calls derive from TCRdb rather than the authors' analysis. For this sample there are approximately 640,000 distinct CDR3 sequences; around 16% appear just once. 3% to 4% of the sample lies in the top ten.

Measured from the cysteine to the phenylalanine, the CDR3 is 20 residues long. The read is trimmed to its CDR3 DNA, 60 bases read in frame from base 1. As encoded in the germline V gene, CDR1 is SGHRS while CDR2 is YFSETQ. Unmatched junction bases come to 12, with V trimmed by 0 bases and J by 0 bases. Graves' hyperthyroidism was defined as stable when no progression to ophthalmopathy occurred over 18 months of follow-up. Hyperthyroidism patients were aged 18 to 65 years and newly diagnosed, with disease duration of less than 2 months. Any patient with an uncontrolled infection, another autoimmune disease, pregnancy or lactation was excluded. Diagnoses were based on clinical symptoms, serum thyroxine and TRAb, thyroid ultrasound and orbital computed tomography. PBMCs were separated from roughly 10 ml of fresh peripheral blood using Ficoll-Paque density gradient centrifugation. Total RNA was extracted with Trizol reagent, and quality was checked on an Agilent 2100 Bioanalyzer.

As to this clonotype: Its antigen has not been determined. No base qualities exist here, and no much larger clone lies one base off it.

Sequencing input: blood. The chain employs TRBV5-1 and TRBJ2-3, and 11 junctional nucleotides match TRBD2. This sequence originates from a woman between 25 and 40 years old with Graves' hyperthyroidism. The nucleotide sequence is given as TGCGCCAGCAGCTTGGGGGGGACTAGCGGAAATTCCGGCAGCACAGATACGCAGTATTTT. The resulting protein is CASSLGGTSGNSGSTDTQYF. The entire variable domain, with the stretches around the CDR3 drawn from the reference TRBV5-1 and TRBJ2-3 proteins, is KAGVTQTPRYLIKTRGQQVTLSCSPISGHRSVSWYQQTPGQGLQFLFEYFSETQRNKGNFPGRFSGRQFSNSRSEMNVSTLELGDSALYLCASSLGGTSGNSGSTDTQYFGPGTRLTVL.